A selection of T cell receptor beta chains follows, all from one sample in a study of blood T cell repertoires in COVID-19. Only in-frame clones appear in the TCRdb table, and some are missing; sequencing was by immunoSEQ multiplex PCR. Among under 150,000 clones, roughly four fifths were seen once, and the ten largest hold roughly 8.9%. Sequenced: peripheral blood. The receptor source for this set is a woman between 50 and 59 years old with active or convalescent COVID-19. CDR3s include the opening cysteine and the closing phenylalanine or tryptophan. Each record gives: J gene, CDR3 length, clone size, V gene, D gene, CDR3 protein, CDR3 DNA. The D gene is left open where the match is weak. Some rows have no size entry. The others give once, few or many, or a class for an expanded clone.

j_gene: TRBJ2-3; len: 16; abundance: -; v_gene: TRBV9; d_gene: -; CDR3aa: CASSVLRGGGTDTQYF; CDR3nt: TGTGCCAGCAGCGTCTTAAGGGGGGGTGGCACAGATACGCAGTATTTT
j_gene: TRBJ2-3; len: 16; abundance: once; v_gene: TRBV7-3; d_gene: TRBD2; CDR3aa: CASSLKGGGAADTQYF; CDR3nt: TGTGCCAGCAGCTTAAAAGGCGGGGGGGCCGCAGATACGCAGTATTTT
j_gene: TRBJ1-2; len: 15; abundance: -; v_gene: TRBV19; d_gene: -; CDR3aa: CASSRDPGLGGGYTF; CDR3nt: TGTGCCAGCTCCAGAGATCCGGGACTCGGAGGAGGCTACACCTTC
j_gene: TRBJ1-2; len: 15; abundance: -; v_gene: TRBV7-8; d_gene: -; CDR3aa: CASSFGLGGPDGYTF; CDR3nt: TGTGCCAGCTCCTTCGGCTTAGGGGGACCAGATGGCTACACCTTC
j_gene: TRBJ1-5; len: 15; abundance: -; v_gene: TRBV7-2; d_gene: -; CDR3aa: CASSLAVRGNQPQHF; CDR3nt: TGTGCCAGCAGCTTAGCAGTCCGCGGAAATCAGCCCCAGCATTTT
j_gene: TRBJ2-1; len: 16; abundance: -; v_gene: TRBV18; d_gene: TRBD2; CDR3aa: CASSRALAGSDNEQFF; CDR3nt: TGTGCCAGCTCGCGCGCTCTAGCGGGCTCCGACAATGAGCAGTTCTTC
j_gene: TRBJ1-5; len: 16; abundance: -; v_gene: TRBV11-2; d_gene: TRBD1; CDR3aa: CASSEGQGYSNQPQHF; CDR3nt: TGTGCCAGCAGCGAGGGACAGGGATATAGCAATCAGCCCCAGCATTTT
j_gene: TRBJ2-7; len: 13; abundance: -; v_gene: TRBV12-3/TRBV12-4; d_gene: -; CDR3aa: CASSLAFLSGQYF; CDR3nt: TGTGCCAGCAGTTTAGCCTTTCTTAGTGGGCAGTACTTC
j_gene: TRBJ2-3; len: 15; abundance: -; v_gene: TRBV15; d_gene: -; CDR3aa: CATSDRRESADTQYF; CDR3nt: TGTGCCACCAGCGATCGACGGGAGTCGGCAGATACGCAGTATTTT
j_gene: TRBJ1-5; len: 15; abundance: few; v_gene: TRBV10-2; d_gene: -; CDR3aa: CASSVRGGDSQPQHF; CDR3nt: TGCGCCAGCAGTGTGAGAGGGGGGGATAGCCAGCCCCAGCATTTT
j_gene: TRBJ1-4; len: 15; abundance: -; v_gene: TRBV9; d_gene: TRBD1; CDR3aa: CASSLGTGGREKLFF; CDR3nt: TGTGCCAGCAGCTTGGGGACAGGGGGCAGAGAAAAACTGTTTTTT
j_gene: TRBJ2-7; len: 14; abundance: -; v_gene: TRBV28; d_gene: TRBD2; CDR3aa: CASSSRTSGIEQYF; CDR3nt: TGTGCCAGCAGTTCCCGGACTAGCGGGATCGAGCAGTACTTC
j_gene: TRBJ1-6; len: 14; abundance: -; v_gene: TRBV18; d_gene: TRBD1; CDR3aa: CASSPGTDNSPLHF; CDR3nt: TGTGCCAGCTCACCAGGGACAGATAATTCACCCCTCCACTTT
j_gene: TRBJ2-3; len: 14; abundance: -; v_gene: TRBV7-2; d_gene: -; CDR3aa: CASSFRLQTDTQYF; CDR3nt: TGTGCCAGCAGCTTCCGGCTACAGACAGATACGCAGTATTTT
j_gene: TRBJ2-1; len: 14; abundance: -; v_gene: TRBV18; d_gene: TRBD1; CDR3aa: CASSRDRDGDEQFF; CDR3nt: TGTGCCAGCTCCCGGGACAGGGATGGCGATGAGCAGTTCTTC
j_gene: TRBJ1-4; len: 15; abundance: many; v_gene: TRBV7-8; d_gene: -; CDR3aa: CASSPLSATNEKLFF; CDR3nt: TGTGCCAGCAGCCCCCTAAGTGCAACTAATGAAAAACTGTTTTTT
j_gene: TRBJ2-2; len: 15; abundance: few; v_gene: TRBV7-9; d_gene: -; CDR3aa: CASSLGRAGTGELFF; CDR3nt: TGTGCCAGCAGCTTAGGGAGGGCCGGGACCGGGGAGCTGTTTTTT
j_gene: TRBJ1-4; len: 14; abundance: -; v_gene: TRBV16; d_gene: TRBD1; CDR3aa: CASKPIVQGRKLFF; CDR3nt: TGTGCCAGCAAGCCGATCGTACAGGGGAGAAAACTGTTTTTT
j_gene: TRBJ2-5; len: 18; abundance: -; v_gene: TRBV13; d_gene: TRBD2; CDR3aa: CASSLSSGGPRSKETQYF; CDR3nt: TGTGCCAGCAGCTTATCTAGCGGGGGGCCAAGATCAAAAGAGACCCAGTACTTC
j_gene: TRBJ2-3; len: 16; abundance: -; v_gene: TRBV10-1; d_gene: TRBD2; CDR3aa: CASSLAGPFSGDTQYF; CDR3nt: TGCGCCAGCAGCCTAGCGGGGCCCTTCAGCGGAGATACGCAGTATTTT
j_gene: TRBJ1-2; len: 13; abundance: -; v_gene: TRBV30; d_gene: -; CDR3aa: CAWTQQFAYGYTF; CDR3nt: TGTGCCTGGACCCAACAGTTTGCCTATGGCTACACCTTC
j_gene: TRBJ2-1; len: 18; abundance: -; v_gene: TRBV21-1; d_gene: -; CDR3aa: CASASKYHAGGYNNEQFF; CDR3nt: TGTGCCAGCGCCTCCAAATACCATGCGGGAGGCTATAACAATGAGCAGTTCTTC
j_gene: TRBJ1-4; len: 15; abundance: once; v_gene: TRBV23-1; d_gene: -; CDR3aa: CASSQSILLQGKLFF; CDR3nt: TGCGCCAGCAGTCAATCGATTCTCCTGCAGGGGAAACTGTTTTTT
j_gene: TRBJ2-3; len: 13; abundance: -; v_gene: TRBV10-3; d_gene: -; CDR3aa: CAISGAGPDTQYF; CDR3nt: TGTGCCATCAGTGGGGCAGGGCCAGATACGCAGTATTTT
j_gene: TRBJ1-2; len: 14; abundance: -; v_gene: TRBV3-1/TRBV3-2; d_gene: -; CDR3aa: CASSRGPLNYGYTF; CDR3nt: TGTGCCAGCAGCCGGGGCCCACTCAACTATGGCTACACCTTC
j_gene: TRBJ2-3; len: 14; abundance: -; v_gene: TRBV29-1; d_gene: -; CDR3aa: CSVDIGSGTDTQYF; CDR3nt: TGCAGCGTTGACATCGGGTCTGGCACAGATACGCAGTATTTT
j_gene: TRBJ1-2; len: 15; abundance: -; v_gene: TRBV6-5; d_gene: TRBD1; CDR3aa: CASSPTGQENYGYTF; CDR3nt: TGTGCCAGCAGTCCTACGGGACAGGAAAACTATGGCTACACCTTC
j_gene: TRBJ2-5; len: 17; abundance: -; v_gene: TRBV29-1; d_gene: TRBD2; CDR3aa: CSVEEASLAGVEETQYF; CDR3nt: TGCAGCGTTGAAGAAGCCAGCCTAGCGGGAGTTGAAGAGACCCAGTACTTC
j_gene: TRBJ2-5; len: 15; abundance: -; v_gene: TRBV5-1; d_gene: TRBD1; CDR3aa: CASSSYRGPGETQYF; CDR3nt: TGCGCCAGCAGCTCGTACAGGGGGCCCGGGGAGACCCAGTACTTC
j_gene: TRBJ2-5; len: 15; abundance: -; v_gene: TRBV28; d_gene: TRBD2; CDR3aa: CASSLGLAGVSAQYF; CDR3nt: TGTGCCAGCAGTTTGGGACTAGCGGGAGTTTCGGCCCAGTACTTC
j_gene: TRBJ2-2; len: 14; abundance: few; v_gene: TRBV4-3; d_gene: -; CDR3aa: CASSQDRDIGELFF; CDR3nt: TGCGCCAGCAGCCAAGACAGGGATATCGGGGAGCTGTTTTTT
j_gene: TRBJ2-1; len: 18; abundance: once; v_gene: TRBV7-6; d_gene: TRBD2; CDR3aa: CASSLAPSGVGSYNEQFF; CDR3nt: TGTGCCAGCAGCTTAGCGCCTAGCGGGGTTGGCTCCTACAATGAGCAGTTCTTC
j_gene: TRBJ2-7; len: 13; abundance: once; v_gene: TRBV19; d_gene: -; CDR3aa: CASSNIQGGEQYF; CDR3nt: TGTGCCAGTAGTAACATACAGGGCGGGGAGCAGTACTTC
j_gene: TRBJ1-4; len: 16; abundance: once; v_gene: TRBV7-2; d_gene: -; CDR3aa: CASSSMGGAGYEKLFF; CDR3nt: TGTGCCAGCAGTTCAATGGGGGGGGCAGGGTATGAAAAACTGTTTTTT
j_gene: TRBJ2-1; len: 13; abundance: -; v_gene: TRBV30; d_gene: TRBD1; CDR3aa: CAWSRTGNNEQFF; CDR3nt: TGTGCCTGGAGCCGGACAGGGAACAATGAGCAGTTCTTC
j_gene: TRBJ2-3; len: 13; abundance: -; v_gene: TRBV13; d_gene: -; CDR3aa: CASSLARGDTQYF; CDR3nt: TGTGCCAGCAGCTTAGCACGGGGAGATACGCAGTATTTT
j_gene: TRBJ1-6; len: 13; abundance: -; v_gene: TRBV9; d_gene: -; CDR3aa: CASSVRQGPPLHF; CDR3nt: TGTGCCAGCAGCGTAAGGCAGGGCCCACCCCTCCACTTT
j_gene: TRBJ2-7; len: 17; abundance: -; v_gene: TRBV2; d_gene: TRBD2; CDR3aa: CASSEALRSGRRYEQYF; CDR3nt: TGTGCCAGCAGTGAAGCGCTTAGGAGCGGGAGAAGGTACGAGCAGTACTTC
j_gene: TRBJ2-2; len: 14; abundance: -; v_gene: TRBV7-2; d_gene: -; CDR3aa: CASSFTTGAGELFF; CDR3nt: TGTGCCAGCAGCTTCACGACCGGGGCCGGGGAGCTGTTTTTT
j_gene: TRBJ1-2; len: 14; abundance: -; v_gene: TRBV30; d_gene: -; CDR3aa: CAWSVQVASYGYTF; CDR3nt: TGTGCCTGGAGTGTACAAGTAGCTTCCTATGGCTACACCTTC
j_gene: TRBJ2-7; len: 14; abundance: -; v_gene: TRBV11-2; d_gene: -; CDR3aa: CASSSTNGVYEQYF; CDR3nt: TGTGCCAGCAGCTCAACTAACGGGGTTTACGAGCAGTACTTC
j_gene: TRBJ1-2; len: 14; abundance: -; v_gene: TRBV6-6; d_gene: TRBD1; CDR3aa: CASTPGTANYGYTF; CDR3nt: TGTGCCAGTACTCCCGGGACAGCGAACTATGGCTACACCTTC
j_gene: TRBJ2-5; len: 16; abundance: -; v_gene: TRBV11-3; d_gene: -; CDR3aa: CASSRGGGQIQETQYF; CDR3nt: TGTGCCAGCAGCCGTGGGGGAGGTCAGATCCAAGAGACCCAGTACTTC
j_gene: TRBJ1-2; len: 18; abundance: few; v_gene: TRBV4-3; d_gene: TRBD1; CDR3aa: CASSQYDRGPQILLGYTF; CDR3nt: TGCGCCAGCAGCCAGTATGACAGGGGACCGCAAATCCTTCTAGGCTACACCTTC
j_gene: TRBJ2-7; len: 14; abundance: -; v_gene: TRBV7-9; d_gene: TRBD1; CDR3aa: CASSSPGQGQGQYF; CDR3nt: TGTGCCAGCAGCTCACCGGGACAGGGGCAAGGGCAGTACTTC
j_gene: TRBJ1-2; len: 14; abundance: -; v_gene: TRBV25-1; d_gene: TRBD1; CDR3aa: CASSVTGGDYGYTF; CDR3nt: TGTGCCAGCAGCGTGACAGGGGGCGACTATGGCTACACCTTC
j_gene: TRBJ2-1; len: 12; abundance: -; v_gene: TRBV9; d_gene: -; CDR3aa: CASSTGTSEQFF; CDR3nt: TGTGCCAGCAGTACAGGGACGAGTGAGCAGTTCTTC
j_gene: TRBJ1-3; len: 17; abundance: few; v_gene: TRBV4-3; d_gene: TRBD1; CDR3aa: CASSPRFRGQGVNTIYF; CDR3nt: TGCGCCAGCAGCCCCAGATTCAGGGGACAGGGTGTAAACACCATATATTTT
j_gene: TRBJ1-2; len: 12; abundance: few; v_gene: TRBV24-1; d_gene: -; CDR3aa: CATSEQGYGYTF; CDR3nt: TGTGCCACCAGTGAACAGGGCTATGGCTACACCTTC
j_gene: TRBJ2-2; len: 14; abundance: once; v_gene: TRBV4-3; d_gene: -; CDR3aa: CASSQDVNTGELFF; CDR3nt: TGCGCCAGCAGCCAAGACGTGAACACCGGGGAGCTGTTTTTT
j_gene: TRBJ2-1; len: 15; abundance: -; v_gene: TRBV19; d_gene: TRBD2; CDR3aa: CASSVGLAGSNEQFF; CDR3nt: TGTGCCAGTAGTGTTGGACTAGCAGGGTCCAATGAGCAGTTCTTC
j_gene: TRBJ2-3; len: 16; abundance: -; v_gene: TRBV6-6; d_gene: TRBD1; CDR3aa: CASAPGTGASTDTQYF; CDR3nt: TGTGCCAGCGCCCCGGGGACAGGGGCAAGCACAGATACGCAGTATTTT
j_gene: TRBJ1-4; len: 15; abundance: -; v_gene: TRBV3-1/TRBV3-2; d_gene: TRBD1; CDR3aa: CASSRAGQGGEKLFF; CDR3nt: TGTGCCAGCAGCCGAGCGGGACAGGGTGGAGAAAAACTGTTTTTT
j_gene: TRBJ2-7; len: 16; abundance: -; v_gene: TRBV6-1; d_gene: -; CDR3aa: CASSEASRMASSGQYF; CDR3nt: TGTGCCAGCAGTGAAGCCTCCAGGATGGCTAGCTCGGGGCAGTACTTC
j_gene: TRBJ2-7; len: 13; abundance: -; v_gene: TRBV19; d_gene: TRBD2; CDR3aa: CASSAGLAYEQYF; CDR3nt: TGTGCCAGTAGTGCGGGACTAGCCTACGAGCAGTACTTC